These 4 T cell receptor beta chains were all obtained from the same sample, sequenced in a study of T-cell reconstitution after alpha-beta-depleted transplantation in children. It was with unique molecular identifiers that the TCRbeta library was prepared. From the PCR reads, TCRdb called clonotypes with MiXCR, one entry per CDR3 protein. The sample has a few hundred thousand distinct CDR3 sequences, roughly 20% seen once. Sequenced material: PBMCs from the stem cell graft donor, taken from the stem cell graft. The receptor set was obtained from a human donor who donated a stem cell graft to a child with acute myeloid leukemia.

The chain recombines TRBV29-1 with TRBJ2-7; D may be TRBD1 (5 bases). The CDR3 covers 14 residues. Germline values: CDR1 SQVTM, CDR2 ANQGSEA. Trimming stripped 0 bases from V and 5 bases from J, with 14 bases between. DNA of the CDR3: TGCAGCGTTGAAGATAAGGCAGGGAAGAACGAGCAGTACTTC. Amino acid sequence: CSVEDKAGKNEQYF.

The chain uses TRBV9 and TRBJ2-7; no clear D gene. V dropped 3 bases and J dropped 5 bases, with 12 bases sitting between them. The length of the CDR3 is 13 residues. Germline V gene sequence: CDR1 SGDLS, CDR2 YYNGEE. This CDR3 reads CASSGTLPDEQYF. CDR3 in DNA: TGTGCCAGCAGCGGGACCCTCCCGGACGAGCAGTACTTC. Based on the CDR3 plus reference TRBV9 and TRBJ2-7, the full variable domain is DSGVTQTPKHLITATGQRVTLRCSPRSGDLSVYWYQQSLDQGLQFLIQYYNGEERAKGNILERFSAQQFPDLHSELNLSSLELGDSALYFCASSGTLPDEQYFGPGTRLTVT.

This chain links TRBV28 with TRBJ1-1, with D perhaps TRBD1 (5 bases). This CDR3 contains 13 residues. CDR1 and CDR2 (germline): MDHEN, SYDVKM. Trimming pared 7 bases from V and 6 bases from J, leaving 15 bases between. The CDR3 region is CASKQELGPEAFF. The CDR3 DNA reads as TGTGCCAGCAAGCAGGAGCTGGGGCCTGAAGCTTTCTTT. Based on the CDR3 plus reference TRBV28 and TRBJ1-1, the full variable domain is DVKVTQSSRYLVKRTGEKVFLECVQDMDHENMFWYRQDPGLGLRLIYFSYDVKMKEKGDIPEGYSVSREKKERFSLILESASTNQTSMYLCASKQELGPEAFFGQGTRLTVV.

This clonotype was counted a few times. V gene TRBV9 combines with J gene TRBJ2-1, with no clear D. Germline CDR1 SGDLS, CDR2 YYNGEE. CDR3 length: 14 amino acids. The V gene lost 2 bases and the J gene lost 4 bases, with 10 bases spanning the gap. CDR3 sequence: CASSVTGRYNEQFF. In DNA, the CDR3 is TGTGCCAGCAGCGTTACGGGCCGGTACAATGAGCAGTTCTTC.